This TCR beta chain was sequenced in a study of blood T cell repertoires in COVID-19. Study in general: Italy, Spain and the United States were the sources of the convalescent and acute COVID-19 samples. PBMCs, B-cell-depleted T cells, or T cells were the source of the cDNA or gDNA that made up the material.

CDR3 length equals 13 residues. V was cut by 0 bases and J by 4 bases, with 7 bases left in between. Original processing methods: Reference gene primers were amplified, and this amplification served to estimate nucleated cell counts. Sequencing used immunoSEQ multiplex PCR; TCRdb keeps in-frame clones, though not all of them. V and J calls and clone size come straight from that table; D and trimming were deduced from the DNA. The data show 99,000 or so clones, around 86% seen once. The sequenced sample consisted of peripheral blood. The receptor comes from a man in his fifties with acute or convalescent COVID-19. The V and J genes are TRBV12-3 or TRBV12-4 and TRBJ2-7; TRBD1 might be the D (6 bases). Written as DNA, the CDR3 is TGTGCCAGCAGTTTAGCGACAGGATACGAGCAGTACTTC. This codes for CASSLATGYEQYF.